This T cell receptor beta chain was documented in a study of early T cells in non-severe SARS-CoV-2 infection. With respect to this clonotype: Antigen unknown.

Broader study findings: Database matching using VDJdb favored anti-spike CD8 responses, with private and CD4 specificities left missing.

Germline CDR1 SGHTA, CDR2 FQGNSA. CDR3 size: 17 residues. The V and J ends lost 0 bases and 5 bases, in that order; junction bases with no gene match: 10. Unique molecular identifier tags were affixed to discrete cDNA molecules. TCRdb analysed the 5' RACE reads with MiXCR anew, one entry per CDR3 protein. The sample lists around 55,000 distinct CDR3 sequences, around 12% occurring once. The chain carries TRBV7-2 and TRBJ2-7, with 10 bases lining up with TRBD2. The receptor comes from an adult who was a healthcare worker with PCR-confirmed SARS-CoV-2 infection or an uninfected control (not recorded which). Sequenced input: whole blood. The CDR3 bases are TGTGCCAGCAGCTTAGCGGCTAGCGGGAGTATAGCGGACGAGCAGTACTTC. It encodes CASSLAASGSIADEQYF.